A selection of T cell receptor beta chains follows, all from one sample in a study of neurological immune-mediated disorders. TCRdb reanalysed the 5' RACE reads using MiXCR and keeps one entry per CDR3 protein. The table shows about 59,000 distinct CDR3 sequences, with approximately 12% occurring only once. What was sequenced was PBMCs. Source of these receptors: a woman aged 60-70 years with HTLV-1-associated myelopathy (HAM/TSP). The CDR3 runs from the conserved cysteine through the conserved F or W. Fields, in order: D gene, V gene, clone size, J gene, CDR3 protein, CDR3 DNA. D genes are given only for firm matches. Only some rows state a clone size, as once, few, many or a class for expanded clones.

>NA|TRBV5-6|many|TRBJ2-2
CASSLLQGPNTGELFF
TGTGCCAGCAGCTTGCTTCAGGGACCGAACACCGGGGAGCTGTTTTTT
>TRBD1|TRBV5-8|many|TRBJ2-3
CASSWDRPLDTQYF
TGTGCCAGCAGCTGGGACAGGCCTCTGGATACGCAGTATTTT
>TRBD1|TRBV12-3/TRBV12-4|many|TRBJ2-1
CASSPRVGTGGNEQFF
TGTGCCAGCAGTCCTCGGGTGGGGACAGGGGGAAATGAGCAGTTCTTC
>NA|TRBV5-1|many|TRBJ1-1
CASSSMFIEDTEAFF
TGCGCCAGCAGCTCGATGTTCATTGAGGACACTGAAGCTTTCTTT
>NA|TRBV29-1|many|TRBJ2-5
CSVEKAQETQYF
TGCAGCGTTGAGAAGGCACAAGAGACCCAGTACTTC
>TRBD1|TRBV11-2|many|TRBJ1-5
CASSSDRGLWPQHF
TGTGCCAGCAGCTCAGACAGGGGGCTGTGGCCCCAGCATTTT
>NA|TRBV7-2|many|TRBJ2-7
CASSRMTVSYEQYF
TGTGCCAGCAGCCGCATGACGGTTTCCTACGAGCAGTACTTC
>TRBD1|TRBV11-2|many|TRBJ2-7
CASSYAPGQGVYEQYF
TGTGCCAGCAGCTACGCACCGGGACAGGGGGTCTACGAGCAGTACTTC
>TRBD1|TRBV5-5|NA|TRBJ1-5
CASSLQGLGNQPQHF
TGTGCCAGCAGCCTACAGGGGCTGGGCAATCAGCCCCAGCATTTT
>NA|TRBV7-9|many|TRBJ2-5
CASSLTGRQKQETQYF
TGTGCCAGCAGCCTCACGGGACGACAGAAGCAAGAGACCCAGTACTTC
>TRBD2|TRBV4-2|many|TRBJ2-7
CASSQERTSGYEQYF
TGTGCCAGCAGCCAAGAACGGACTAGCGGATACGAGCAGTACTTC
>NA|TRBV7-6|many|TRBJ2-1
CASSKTNANEQFF
TGTGCCAGCAGCAAGACTAATGCCAATGAGCAGTTCTTC
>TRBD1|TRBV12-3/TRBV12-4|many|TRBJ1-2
CASRRQGETLNGYTF
TGTGCCAGCAGACGACAGGGTGAGACACTGAATGGCTACACCTTC
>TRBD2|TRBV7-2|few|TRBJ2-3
CASSPRTSGRYTQYF
TGTGCCAGCAGCCCTAGGACTAGCGGGAGATATACGCAGTATTTT
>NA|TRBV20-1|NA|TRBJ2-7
CSATGTMKSYEQYF
TGCAGTGCAACCGGGACAATGAAATCCTACGAGCAGTACTTC
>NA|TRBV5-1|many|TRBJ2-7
CASSLGDAYEQYF
TGCGCCAGCAGCTTAGGGGACGCCTACGAGCAGTACTTC
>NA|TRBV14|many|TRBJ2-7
CASSQGLGEAYEQYF
TGTGCCAGCAGCCAAGGGCTTGGGGAGGCCTACGAGCAGTACTTC
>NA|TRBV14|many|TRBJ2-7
CASSRSYEQYF
TGTGCCAGCAGTCGTTCCTACGAGCAGTACTTC
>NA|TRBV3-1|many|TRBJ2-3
CASSQSPGGTDTQYF
TGTGCCAGCAGCCAGAGTCCGGGAGGCACAGATACGCAGTATTTT
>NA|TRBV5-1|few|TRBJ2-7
CASTGGATTSYEQYF
TGCGCCAGCACTGGGGGGGCGACGACCTCCTACGAGCAGTACTTC
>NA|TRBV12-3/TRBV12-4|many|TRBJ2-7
CASSLAGEHEQYF
TGTGCCAGCAGTTTAGCCGGGGAACACGAGCAGTACTTC
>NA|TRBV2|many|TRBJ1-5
CASTRGSNQPQHF
TGTGCCAGCACACGGGGGAGCAATCAGCCCCAGCATTTT
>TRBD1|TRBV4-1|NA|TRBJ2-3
CASTDRGNTDTQYF
TGCGCCAGCACGGACAGGGGAAATACAGATACGCAATATTTT
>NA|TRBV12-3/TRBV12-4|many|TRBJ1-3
CASRRRPASSGNTIYF
TGTGCCAGCAGGCGCCGACCGGCGAGCTCTGGAAACACCATATATTTT
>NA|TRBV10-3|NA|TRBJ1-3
CAISGVSSGNTIYF
TGTGCCATCAGTGGGGTTAGCTCTGGAAACACCATATATTTT
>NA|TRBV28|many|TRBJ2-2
CASSFSGNTGELFF
TGTGCCAGCAGTTTCTCTGGGAACACCGGGGAGCTGTTTTTT
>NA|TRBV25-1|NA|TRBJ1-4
CASSESGAPRRTNEKLFF
TGTGCCAGCAGTGAATCTGGTGCCCCCCGGAGAACTAATGAAAAACTGTTTTTT
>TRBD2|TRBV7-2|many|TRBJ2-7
CASSLGPTSGRARF
TGTGCCAGCAGCTTAGGCCCTACTAGCGGGAGGGCCCGGTTC
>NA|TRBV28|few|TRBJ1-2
CASTSLGPFTVPSDPRGYTF
TGTGCCAGCACCAGTTTGGGCCCGTTTACAGTCCCTTCAGATCCTCGTGGCTACACCTTC
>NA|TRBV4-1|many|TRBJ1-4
CASSQDHNPAYDEKLFF
TGCGCCAGCAGCCAAGACCACAATCCCGCCTACGATGAAAAACTGTTTTTT
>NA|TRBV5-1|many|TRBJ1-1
CASSLGTLGTEAFF
TGCGCCAGCAGCTTGGGGACGTTGGGAACTGAAGCTTTCTTT
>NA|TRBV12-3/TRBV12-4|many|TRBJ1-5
CASSFAGNQPQHF
TGTGCCAGCAGTTTTGCAGGGAACCAGCCCCAGCATTTT
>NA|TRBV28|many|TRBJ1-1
CASSFSGGGTEAFF
TGTGCCAGCAGTTTTTCCGGGGGTGGCACTGAAGCTTTCTTT
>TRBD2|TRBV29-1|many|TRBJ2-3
CSVGGRGDTQYF
TGCAGCGTTGGAGGGAGGGGAGATACGCAGTATTTT
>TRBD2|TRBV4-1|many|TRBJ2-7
CASSQVRAGPYEQYF
TGCGCCAGCAGCCAAGTACGAGCGGGACCCTACGAGCAGTACTTC
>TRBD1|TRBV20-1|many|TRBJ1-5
CSASPAGTGFQPQHF
TGCAGTGCCTCTCCGGCCGGGACAGGATTTCAGCCCCAGCATTTT
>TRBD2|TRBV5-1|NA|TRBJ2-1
CASSLGRGLAFNEQFF
TGCGCCAGCAGCTTGGGCAGGGGACTAGCGTTCAATGAGCAGTTCTTC
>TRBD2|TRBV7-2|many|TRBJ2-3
CASSLVLGEWLAGGTDTQYF
TGTGCCAGCAGCTTAGTGCTTGGGGAATGGCTAGCGGGAGGCACAGATACGCAGTATTTT
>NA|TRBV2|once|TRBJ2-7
CAINPPPPGNDYEQYF
TGTGCCATCAACCCTCCCCCCCCGGGGAACGATTACGAGCAGTACTTC
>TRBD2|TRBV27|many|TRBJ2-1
CASSSLVAGGYNEQFF
TGTGCCAGCAGTTCCCTAGTAGCGGGAGGGTACAATGAGCAGTTCTTC
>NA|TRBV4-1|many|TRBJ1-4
CASSRTGTGTNEKLFF
TGCGCCAGCAGCCGAACAGGGACGGGGACTAATGAAAAACTGTTTTTT
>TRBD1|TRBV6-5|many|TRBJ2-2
CASSGTGIQRELFF
TGTGCCAGCAGTGGGACAGGGATACAGCGGGAGCTGTTTTTT
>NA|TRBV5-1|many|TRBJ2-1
CASSSRISSYNEQFF
TGCGCCAGCAGCTCTCGGATTAGCTCCTACAATGAGCAGTTCTTC
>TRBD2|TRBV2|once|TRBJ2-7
CASTLLAGYYQYF
TGTGCCAGCACCCTGCTAGCGGGCTACTATCAGTACTTC
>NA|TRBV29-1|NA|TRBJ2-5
CSIEGKSGSQETQYF
TGCAGCATTGAAGGAAAGTCGGGCTCCCAAGAGACCCAGTACTTC
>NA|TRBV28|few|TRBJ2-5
CASSFAKETQYF
TGTGCCAGCAGTTTCGCGAAAGAGACCCAGTACTTC